This T cell receptor (beta chain) came from a study of vaccination and CD4 T cells after COVID-19. The treatment here: approximately nine-day PBMC culture with coronavirus spike peptide pools or control peptides (ViraFEST assay). Cultured CD4+ T-cell DNA underwent Oncomine TCR Beta short-read sequencing. One entry per CDR3 protein, called by TCRdb with MiXCR from the PCR reads. There are around 16,000 distinct CDR3 sequences in the sample; 57% occur only once, and over 7.5% lies in the top ten. About this clonotype: Its target is not known.

Germline CDR1 and CDR2: LNHNV and YYDKDF (reference sequence). The ends lost 5 bases at V and 6 bases at J; junction bases unmatched: 10. This CDR3 region has 14 residues. This TCR was recovered from a human donor who had recovered from COVID-19. This chain links TRBV15 with TRBJ2-7; 7 bases map to TRBD1. Source material: CD4+ T cells from blood, cultured in vitro. This chain's CDR3 is CATSSRTTGREQYF. In nucleotides, the CDR3 is TGTGCCACCAGCTCACGGACGACAGGGCGCGAGCAGTACTTC.